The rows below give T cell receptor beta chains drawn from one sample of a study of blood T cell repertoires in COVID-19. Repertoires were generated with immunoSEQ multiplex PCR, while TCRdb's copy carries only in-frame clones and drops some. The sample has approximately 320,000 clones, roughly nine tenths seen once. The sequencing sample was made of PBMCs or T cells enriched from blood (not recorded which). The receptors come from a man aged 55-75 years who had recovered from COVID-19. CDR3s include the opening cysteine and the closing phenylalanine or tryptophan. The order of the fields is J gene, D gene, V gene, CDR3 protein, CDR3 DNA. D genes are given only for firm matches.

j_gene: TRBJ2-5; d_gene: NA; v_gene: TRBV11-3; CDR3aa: CASSLAGLETQYF; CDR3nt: TGTGCCAGCAGCTTAGCAGGGTTGGAGACCCAGTACTTC
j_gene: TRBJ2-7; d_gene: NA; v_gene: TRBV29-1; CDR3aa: CSVRGLKTYEQYF; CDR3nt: TGCAGCGTCCGGGGACTTAAGACCTACGAGCAGTACTTC
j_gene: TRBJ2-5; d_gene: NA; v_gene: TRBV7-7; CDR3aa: CASSKTRVAQETQYF; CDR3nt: TGTGCTAGCAGTAAAACCCGCGTCGCCCAAGAGACCCAGTACTTC
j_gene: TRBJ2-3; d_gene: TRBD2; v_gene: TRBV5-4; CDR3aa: CASSLSGRGADTQYF; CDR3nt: TGTGCCAGCAGCTTGAGTGGACGGGGGGCAGATACGCAGTATTTT
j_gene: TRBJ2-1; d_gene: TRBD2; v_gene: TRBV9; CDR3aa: CASSARVSGGNEQFF; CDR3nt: TGTGCCAGCAGCGCCCGGGTCAGCGGGGGGAATGAGCAGTTCTTC
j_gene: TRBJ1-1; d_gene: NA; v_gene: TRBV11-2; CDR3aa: CASSFLVSKTEAFF; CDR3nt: TGTGCCAGCAGCTTTTTAGTTTCCAAAACTGAAGCTTTCTTT
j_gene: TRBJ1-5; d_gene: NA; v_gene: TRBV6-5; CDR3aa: CASRSTGPSNQPQHF; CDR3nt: TGTGCCAGCAGATCCACAGGGCCTAGCAATCAGCCCCAGCATTTT
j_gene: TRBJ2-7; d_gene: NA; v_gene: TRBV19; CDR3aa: CASSKWDNTYEQYF; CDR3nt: TGTGCCAGTAGTAAGTGGGACAACACCTACGAGCAGTACTTC
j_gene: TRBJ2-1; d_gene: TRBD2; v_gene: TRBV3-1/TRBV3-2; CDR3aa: CASSPPGLAGKGEQFF; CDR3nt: TGTGCCAGCAGCCCCCCGGGACTAGCGGGAAAGGGTGAGCAGTTCTTC
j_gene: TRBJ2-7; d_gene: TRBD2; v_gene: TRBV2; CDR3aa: CASSALAGSSYEQYF; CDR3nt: TGTGCCAGCAGTGCTCTAGCGGGTAGCTCCTACGAGCAGTACTTC
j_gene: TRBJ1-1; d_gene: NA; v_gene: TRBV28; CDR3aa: CASSLTGIRNTEAFF; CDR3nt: TGTGCCAGCAGTTTGACGGGGATACGGAACACTGAAGCTTTCTTT
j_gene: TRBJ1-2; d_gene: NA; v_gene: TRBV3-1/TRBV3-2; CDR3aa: CASRKQGGVDYGYTF; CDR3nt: TGTGCCAGCAGAAAGCAGGGAGGGGTAGACTATGGCTACACCTTC
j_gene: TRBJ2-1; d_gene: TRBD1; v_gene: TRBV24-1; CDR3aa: CATSDRTGGKTSYNEQFF; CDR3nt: TGTGCCACCAGTGACAGGACAGGGGGAAAGACCTCCTACAATGAGCAGTTCTTC
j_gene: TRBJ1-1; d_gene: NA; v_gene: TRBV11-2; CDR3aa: CASSLTGRGTEAFF; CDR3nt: TGTGCCAGCAGCCTCACAGGGCGAGGCACTGAAGCTTTCTTT